This T cell receptor (beta chain) was captured in a study of CD8+ T cells in alopecia areata. Study-wide context: Oral tofacitinib (5 to 10 mg twice daily) was administered to treated patients. Overall study results and limits: The study found TCR sharing across patients less clear than in mice, possibly for HLA reasons. Normal skin contains resident alphabeta T cells, and these are also sequenced in scalp samples.

Comment on this clone: Its antigen is currently unknown.

Following RNA extraction, reverse transcription yielded cDNA that acted as the sequencing template. Only in-frame clones appear in the TCRdb table, and some are missing; sequencing was by immunoSEQ multiplex PCR. This table holds 150,000 to 200,000 clones, approximately 65% found once. In germline, CDR1 is SEHNR, CDR2 FQNEAQ (reference sequence). The CDR3 sequence is 14 residues long. V dropped 4 bases and J dropped 1 base, with 7 bases sitting between them. The sample consisted of CD8+ T cells sorted from blood, taken at week 0. The receptor comes from a human donor with alopecia areata. This chain uses TRBV7-9 with TRBJ2-2; D not resolved. The chain's CDR3 is CASSSRQNTGELFF. The CDR3, as DNA: TGTGCCAGCAGCTCTCGACAGAACACCGGGGAGCTGTTTTTT.